The 10 T cell receptor beta chains below were found in one sample sequenced in a study of neoadjuvant anti-PD-1 for oral cavity cancer. Libraries were prepared by immunoSEQ multiplex PCR; TCRdb keeps only in-frame clonotypes and omits some of them. The data show about 79,000 clones, about 83% seen once. The sample consisted of PBMCs, taken before nivolumab (anti-PD-1) treatment. The receptors shown here come from a person aged 40 to 85 with oral cavity squamous cell carcinoma.

In nucleotides, the CDR3 is TGTGCCAGCAGTCCACAGGGGGGAAACACCGGGGAGCTGTTTTTT. It specifies CASSPQGGNTGELFF. This chain joins TRBV13 and TRBJ2-2; TRBD1 matches at 8 bases. From germline, CDR1 is PRHDT and CDR2 FYEKMQ (reference sequence). The CDR3 runs 15 residues. Trimming took 6 bases from V and 2 from J; bases not matched to a gene: 5.

This clone was seen only once. This chain links TRBV6-1 with TRBJ1-4; 7 bases match TRBD1. The CDR3 is made up of 20 amino acids. Per germline, CDR1 MNHNS and CDR2 SASEGT. The ends lost 3 bases at V and 6 bases at J; junction bases unmatched: 22. The CDR3 loop reads CASSDQNRDRLPLRDEKLFF. The CDR3 DNA reads as TGTGCCAGCAGTGACCAAAACCGGGACAGACTACCCCTGCGGGATGAAAAACTGTTTTTT.

This chain joins TRBV5-1 and TRBJ2-5, with TRBD1 identical over 11 bases. Trimming took 4 bases from V and 3 from J; bases not matched to a gene: 5. Germline CDR1 is SGHRS and CDR2 is YFSETQ. This CDR3 spans 15 amino acids. CDR3 DNA: TGCGCCAGCAGCCGCTGGGGACAGGGGGAAGAGACCCAGTACTTC. Its translation is CASSRWGQGEETQYF.

This chain links TRBV10-3 with TRBJ2-3; D perhaps matches TRBD2 (6 bases). Germline CDR1 is ENHRY and CDR2 is SYGVKD. V gave up 2 bases and J gave up 0 bases, with 18 bases separating them. The CDR3 totals 18 residues. The CDR3 DNA follows: TGTGCCATCAGTGAGGGAGGGACTCCCACCCTTAGCACAGATACGCAGTATTTT. This sequence encodes CAISEGGTPTLSTDTQYF.

The chain uses TRBV6-6 and TRBJ1-2, with D uncertain. Per the germline V gene, CDR1 is MNHNY and CDR2 is SVGAGI (reference sequence). Between the trimmed V and J ends, which lost 4 bases and 3 bases, there was a span of 18 bases. The CDR3 is 16 residues long. In DNA form, the CDR3 reads TGTGCCAGCAGTTTAGGACTCAGGACTCTTCACTATGGCTACACCTTC. Its protein product is CASSLGLRTLHYGYTF.

The V gene is TRBV6-1, the J gene TRBJ1-5; 7 positions agree with TRBD1. Trimming took 5 bases from V and 7 from J; bases not matched to a gene: 5. This CDR3 contains 13 residues. From germline, CDR1 is MNHNS and CDR2 SASEGT. In nucleotides, the CDR3 is TGTGCCAGCAGTCGACAGGGCGAACAGCCCCAGCATTTT. It encodes CASSRQGEQPQHF.

This chain links TRBV9 with TRBJ2-1; D call uncertain. Germline V gives CDR1 SGDLS, CDR2 YYNGEE. V was clipped by 4 bases and J by 3 bases, with 11 bases between them. The CDR3 sequence is 14 residues long. CDR3 coding DNA: TGTGCCAGCAGCCCGACGGTTGTCTACAATGAGCAGTTCTTC. Translating gives CASSPTVVYNEQFF.

This clone was recorded once. This sequence joins TRBV27 and TRBJ1-5; 7 bases map to TRBD1. Losses at the gene ends were 8 bases for V and 5 bases for J; bases not matched to a gene: 15. The CDR3 runs to 16 residues. Germline V gene lookup returns CDR1 MNHEY and CDR2 SMNVEV (reference sequence). The CDR3 DNA sequence: TGTGCCAGCCGACGCTCCCCCGGGACAGAATATCAGCCCCAGCATTTT. Translation: CASRRSPGTEYQPQHF.

The chain combines TRBV6-1 with TRBJ1-3, with 7 positions matching TRBD1. In germline, CDR1 is MNHNS, CDR2 SASEGT. The CDR3 extends over 13 amino acids. With 6 bases clipped from V and 2 bases from J, the junction kept 1 base outside the gene matches. The CDR3: CASSGTAGNTIYF. As DNA, the CDR3 is TGTGCCAGCAGCGGGACAGCTGGAAACACCATATATTTT.

The CDR3 sequence is CASPGTNPYEQYF. DNA of the CDR3: TGTGCCAGCCCCGGGACTAACCCCTACGAGCAGTACTTC. V gene TRBV6-5 combines with J gene TRBJ2-7; 7 bases match TRBD2. Germline assignment: CDR1 MNHEY and CDR2 SVGAGI. The CDR3 has 13 amino acids. J was trimmed by 2 bases and V by 8 bases; bases with no gene match: 6.